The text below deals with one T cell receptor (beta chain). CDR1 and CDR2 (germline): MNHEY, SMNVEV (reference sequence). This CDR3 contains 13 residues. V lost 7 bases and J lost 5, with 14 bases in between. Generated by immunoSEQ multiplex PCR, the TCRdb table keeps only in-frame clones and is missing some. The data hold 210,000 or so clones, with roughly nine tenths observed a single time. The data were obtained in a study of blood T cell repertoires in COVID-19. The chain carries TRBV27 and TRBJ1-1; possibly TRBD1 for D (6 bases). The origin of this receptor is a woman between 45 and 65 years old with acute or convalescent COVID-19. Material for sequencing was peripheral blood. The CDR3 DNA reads TGTGCCAGCACCCAGAGGGGGGGGACTGAAGCTTTCTTT. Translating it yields CASTQRGGTEAFF.